This is a list of T cell receptor beta chains from one sample in a study of cytomegalovirus exposure and HLA in healthy donors. Assay used: immunoSEQ multiplex PCR; TCRdb lists only in-frame clones, some missing. The sample table sets out about 88,000 clones. The material sequenced was PBMCs. The origin of the receptors is a girl under 18 in good health and CMV-seropositive. Each CDR3 is given with its conserved first and last residue. The order of the fields is J gene, V gene, D gene, CDR3 protein, CDR3 DNA. The D gene is left open where the match is weak.

J: TRBJ1-4; V: TRBV7-9; D: .; CDR3: CASSVHRESGEKLFF; DNA: TGTGCCAGCAGCGTCCACAGGGAGTCTGGAGAAAAACTGTTTTTT
J: TRBJ2-7; V: TRBV7-3; D: TRBD2; CDR3: CASSDVGGPYEQYF; DNA: TGTGCCAGCAGCGACGTGGGAGGGCCCTACGAGCAGTACTTC
J: TRBJ1-2; V: TRBV6-5; D: .; CDR3: CASRDRTFNYGYTF; DNA: TGTGCCAGCAGGGATAGGACTTTCAACTATGGCTACACCTTC
J: TRBJ1-5; V: TRBV28; D: .; CDR3: CASSPPGSNQPQHF; DNA: TGTGCCAGCAGTCCACCCGGGAGCAATCAGCCCCAGCATTTT
J: TRBJ1-1; V: TRBV9; D: .; CDR3: CASSVEAASNTEAFF; DNA: TGTGCCAGCAGCGTAGAAGCGGCCTCGAACACTGAAGCTTTCTTT
J: TRBJ1-3; V: TRBV6-5; D: .; CDR3: CASSYSREGNTIYF; DNA: TGTGCCAGCAGTTACTCGAGGGAAGGAAACACCATATATTTT
J: TRBJ1-2; V: TRBV27; D: .; CDR3: CASSLAGGLSYGYTF; DNA: TGTGCCAGCAGTTTAGCGGGCGGTCTTAGCTATGGCTACACCTTC
J: TRBJ1-5; V: TRBV9; D: .; CDR3: CASSPTGNQPQHF; DNA: TGTGCCAGCAGCCCCACAGGGAATCAGCCCCAGCATTTT
J: TRBJ1-2; V: TRBV9; D: .; CDR3: CASSDPQGKEGRYGYTF; DNA: TGTGCCAGCAGCGATCCCCAGGGTAAGGAGGGGAGATATGGCTACACCTTC
J: TRBJ1-1; V: TRBV4-2; D: .; CDR3: CASSPLGGNTEAFF; DNA: TGTGCCAGCAGTCCCCTCGGGGGGAACACTGAAGCTTTCTTT
J: TRBJ1-2; V: TRBV6-4; D: .; CDR3: CASSDSISPGNYGYTF; DNA: TGTGCCAGCAGTGACTCGATTTCTCCGGGGAACTATGGCTACACCTTC
J: TRBJ1-6; V: TRBV7-2; D: TRBD1; CDR3: CASSLQPQAGGNSPLHF; DNA: TGTGCCAGCAGCTTACAACCCCAAGCAGGGGGGAATTCACCCCTCCACTTT
J: TRBJ1-1; V: TRBV6-5; D: .; CDR3: CASSYSRGYSEAFF; DNA: TGTGCCAGCAGTTACTCAAGAGGGTATTCTGAAGCTTTCTTT
J: TRBJ2-5; V: TRBV15; D: .; CDR3: CATSRGSAGRLQETQYF; DNA: TGTGCCACCAGCAGAGGGTCGGCAGGGAGGCTCCAAGAGACCCAGTACTTC
J: TRBJ2-3; V: TRBV6-1; D: TRBD2; CDR3: CASSDFQIAGNTDTQYF; DNA: TGTGCCAGCAGTGACTTCCAGATAGCGGGGAACACAGATACGCAGTATTTT
J: TRBJ1-2; V: TRBV7-2; D: .; CDR3: CASSLDSGDSILNYGYTF; DNA: TGTGCCAGCAGCTTAGATTCGGGAGACAGTATTCTTAACTATGGCTACACCTTC
J: TRBJ2-7; V: TRBV2; D: .; CDR3: CASGLRDITYEQYF; DNA: TGTGCCAGCGGATTACGGGACATAACCTACGAGCAGTACTTC
J: TRBJ1-5; V: TRBV19; D: .; CDR3: CASSIYEGGGWRQPQHF; DNA: TGTGCCAGTAGTATCTACGAGGGCGGGGGGTGGCGTCAGCCCCAGCATTTT
J: TRBJ2-7; V: TRBV5-1; D: .; CDR3: CASSLALQGLASREQYF; DNA: TGCGCCAGCAGCTTGGCCTTACAGGGCCTGGCTAGTAGGGAGCAGTACTTC
J: TRBJ2-1; V: TRBV7-9; D: TRBD2; CDR3: CASSPTLAGGHNEQFF; DNA: TGTGCCAGCAGCCCCACCTTGGCGGGGGGGCACAATGAGCAGTTCTTC